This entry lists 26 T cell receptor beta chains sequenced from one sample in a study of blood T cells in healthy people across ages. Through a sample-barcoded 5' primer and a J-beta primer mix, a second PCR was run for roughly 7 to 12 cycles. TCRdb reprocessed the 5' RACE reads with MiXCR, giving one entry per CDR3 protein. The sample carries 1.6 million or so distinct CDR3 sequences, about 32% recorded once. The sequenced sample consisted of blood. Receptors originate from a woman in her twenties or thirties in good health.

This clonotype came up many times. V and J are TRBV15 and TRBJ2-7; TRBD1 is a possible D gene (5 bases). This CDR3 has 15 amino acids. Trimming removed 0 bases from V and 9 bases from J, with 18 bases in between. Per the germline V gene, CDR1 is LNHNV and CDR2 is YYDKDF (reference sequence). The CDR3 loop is CATSRDWGSGVGQYF. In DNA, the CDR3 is TGTGCCACCAGCAGAGATTGGGGCTCTGGGGTAGGGCAGTACTTC.

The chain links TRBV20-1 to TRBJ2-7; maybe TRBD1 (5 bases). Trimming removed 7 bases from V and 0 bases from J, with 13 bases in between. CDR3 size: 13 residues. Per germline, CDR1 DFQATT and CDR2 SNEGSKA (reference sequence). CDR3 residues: CSVKRGSSYEQYF. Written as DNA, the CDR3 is TGCAGTGTCAAAAGGGGCTCCTCCTACGAGCAGTACTTC.

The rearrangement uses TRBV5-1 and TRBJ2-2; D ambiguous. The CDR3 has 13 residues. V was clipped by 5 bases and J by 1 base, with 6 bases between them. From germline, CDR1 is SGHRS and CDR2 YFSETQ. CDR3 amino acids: CASRIQNTGELFF. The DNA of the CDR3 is TGCGCCAGCAGGATACAGAACACCGGGGAGCTGTTTTTT.

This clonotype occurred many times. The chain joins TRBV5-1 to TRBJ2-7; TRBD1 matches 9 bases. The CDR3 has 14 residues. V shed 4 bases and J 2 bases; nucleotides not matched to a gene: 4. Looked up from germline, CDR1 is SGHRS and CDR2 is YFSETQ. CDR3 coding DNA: TGCGCCAGCAGCGCCGGGACAGGGCCCTACGAGCAGTACTTC. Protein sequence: CASSAGTGPYEQYF.

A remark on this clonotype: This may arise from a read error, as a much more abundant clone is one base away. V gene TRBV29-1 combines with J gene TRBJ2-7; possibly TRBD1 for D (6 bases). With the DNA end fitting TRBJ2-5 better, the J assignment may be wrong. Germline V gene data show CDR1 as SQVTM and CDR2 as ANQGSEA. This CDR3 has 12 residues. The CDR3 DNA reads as TGCAGCGTTTACAGGGAATCTGGGACCCAGTACTTC. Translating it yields CSVYRESGTQYF.

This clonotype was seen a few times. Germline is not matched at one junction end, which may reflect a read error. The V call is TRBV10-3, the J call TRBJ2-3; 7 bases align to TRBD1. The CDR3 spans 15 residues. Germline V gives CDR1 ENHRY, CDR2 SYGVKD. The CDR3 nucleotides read TGTGCCACCAGTGAGGTAGGGGGCGCAACAGATACGCAGTATTTT. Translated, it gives CATSEVGGATDTQYF.

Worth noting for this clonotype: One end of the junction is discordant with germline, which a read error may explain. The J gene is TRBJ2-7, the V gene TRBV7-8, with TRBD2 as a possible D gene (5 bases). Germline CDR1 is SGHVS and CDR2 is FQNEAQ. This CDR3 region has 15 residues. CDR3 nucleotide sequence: TGTGCCTGCAGCCCTGGAGTAGCGAGCTCCTACGAGCAGTACTTC. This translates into CACSPGVASSYEQYF.

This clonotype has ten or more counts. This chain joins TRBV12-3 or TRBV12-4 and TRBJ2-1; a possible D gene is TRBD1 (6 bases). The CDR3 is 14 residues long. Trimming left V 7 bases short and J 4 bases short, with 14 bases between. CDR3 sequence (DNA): TGTGCCAGCACTCCGGACAGAGGTTACAATGAGCAGTTCTTC. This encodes CASTPDRGYNEQFF.

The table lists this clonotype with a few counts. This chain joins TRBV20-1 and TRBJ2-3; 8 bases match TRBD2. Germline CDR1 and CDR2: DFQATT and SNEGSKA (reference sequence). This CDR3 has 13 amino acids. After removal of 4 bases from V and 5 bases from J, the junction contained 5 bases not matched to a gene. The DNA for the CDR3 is TGCAGTGCTAATCGCGGGGGGCAAGATACGCAGTATTTT. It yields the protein CSANRGGQDTQYF.

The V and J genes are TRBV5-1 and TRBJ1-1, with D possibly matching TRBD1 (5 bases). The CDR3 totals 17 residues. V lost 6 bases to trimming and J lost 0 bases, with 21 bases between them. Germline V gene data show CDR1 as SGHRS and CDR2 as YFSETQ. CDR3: CASISGTEGLMNTEAFF. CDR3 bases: TGCGCCAGCATCTCGGGTACGGAGGGACTGATGAACACTGAAGCTTTCTTT. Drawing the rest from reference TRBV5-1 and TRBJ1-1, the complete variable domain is KAGVTQTPRYLIKTRGQQVTLSCSPISGHRSVSWYQQTPGQGLQFLFEYFSETQRNKGNFPGRFSGRQFSNSRSEMNVSTLELGDSALYLCASISGTEGLMNTEAFFGQGTRLTVV.

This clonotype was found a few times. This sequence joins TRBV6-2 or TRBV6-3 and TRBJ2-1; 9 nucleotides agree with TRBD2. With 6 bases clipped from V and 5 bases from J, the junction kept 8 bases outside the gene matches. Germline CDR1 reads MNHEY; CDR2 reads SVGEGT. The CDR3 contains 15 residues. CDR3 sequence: CASRSLAGTHNEQFF. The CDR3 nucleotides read TGTGCCAGCAGGAGCCTAGCGGGGACCCACAATGAGCAGTTCTTC.

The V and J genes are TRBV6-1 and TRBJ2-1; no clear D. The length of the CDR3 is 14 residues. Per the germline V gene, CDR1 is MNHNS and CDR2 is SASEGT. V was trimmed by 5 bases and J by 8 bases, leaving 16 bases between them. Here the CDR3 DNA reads TGTGCCAGCAGTAAACTCACAAGCCTTTATGAGCAGTTCTTC. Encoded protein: CASSKLTSLYEQFF.

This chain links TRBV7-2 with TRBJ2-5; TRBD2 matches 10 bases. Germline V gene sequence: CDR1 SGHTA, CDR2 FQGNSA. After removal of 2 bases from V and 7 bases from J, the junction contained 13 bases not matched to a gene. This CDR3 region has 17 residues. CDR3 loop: CASSLQGLAAYQGTQYF. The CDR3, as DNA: TGTGCCAGCAGCTTACAAGGACTAGCGGCCTATCAGGGGACCCAGTACTTC.

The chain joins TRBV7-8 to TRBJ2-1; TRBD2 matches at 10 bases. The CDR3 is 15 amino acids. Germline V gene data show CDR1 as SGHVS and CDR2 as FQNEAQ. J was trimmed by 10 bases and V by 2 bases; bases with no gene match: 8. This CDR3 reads CASSLMFSGGPEQFF. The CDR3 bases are TGTGCCAGCAGCTTAATGTTTAGCGGGGGGCCCGAGCAGTTCTTC.

The CDR3 DNA sequence: TGTGCCAGCAGTGAAGTGGTGGCCCCCTACGAGCAGTACTTC. This gives the protein CASSEVVAPYEQYF. This rearrangement joins TRBV2 to TRBJ2-7; D gene unclear. Germline loops: CDR1 SNHLY, CDR2 FYNNEI. The CDR3 is made up of 14 amino acids. The V and J ends lost 1 base and 2 bases respectively, with 9 bases between them.

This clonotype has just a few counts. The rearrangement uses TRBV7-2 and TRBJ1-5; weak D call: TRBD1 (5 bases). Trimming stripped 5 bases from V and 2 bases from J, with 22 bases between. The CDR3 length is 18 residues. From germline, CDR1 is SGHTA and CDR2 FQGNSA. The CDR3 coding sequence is TGTGCCAGCAGCCAATCCTGGGTACTATCGGGGCGCAATCAGCCCCAGCATTTT. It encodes CASSQSWVLSGRNQPQHF.

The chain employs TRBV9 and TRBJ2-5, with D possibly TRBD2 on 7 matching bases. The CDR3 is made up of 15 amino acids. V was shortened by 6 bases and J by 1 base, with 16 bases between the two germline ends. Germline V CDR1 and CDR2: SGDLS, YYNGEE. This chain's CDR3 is CASNLRGAAQETQYF. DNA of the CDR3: TGTGCCAGCAACCTACGGGGGGCGGCCCAAGAGACCCAGTACTTC.

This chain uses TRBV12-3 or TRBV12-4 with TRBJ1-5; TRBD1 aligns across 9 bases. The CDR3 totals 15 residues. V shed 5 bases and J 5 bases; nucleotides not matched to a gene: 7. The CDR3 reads CASSPRTGAYQPQHF. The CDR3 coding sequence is TGTGCCAGCAGTCCAAGGACAGGGGCGTATCAGCCCCAGCATTTT.

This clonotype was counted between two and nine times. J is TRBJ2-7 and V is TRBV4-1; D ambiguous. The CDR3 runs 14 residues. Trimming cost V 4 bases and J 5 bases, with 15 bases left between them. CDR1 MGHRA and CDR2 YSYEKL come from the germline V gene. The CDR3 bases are TGCGCCAGCAGCCCCCGAGCCCCGGGCCACGAGCAGTACTTC. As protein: CASSPRAPGHEQYF.

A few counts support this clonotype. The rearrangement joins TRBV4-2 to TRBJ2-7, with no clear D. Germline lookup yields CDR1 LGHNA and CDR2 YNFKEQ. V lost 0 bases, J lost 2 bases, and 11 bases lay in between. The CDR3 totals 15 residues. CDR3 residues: CASSQDPLNPYEQYF. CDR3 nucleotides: TGTGCCAGCAGCCAAGATCCGCTGAATCCCTACGAGCAGTACTTC.

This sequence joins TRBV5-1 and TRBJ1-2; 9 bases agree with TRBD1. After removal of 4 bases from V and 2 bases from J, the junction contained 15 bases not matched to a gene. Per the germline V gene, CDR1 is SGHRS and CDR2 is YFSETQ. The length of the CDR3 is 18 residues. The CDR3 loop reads CASSPPRTGTGINYGYTF. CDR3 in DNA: TGCGCCAGCAGCCCTCCGCGCACCGGGACAGGGATCAACTATGGCTACACCTTC.

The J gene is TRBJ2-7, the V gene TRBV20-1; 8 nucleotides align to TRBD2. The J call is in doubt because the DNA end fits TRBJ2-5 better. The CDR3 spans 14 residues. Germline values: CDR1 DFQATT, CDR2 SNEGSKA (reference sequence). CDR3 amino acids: CSARVGTSRETQYF. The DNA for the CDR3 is TGCAGTGCTAGAGTGGGGACTAGTAGGGAGACCCAGTACTTC.

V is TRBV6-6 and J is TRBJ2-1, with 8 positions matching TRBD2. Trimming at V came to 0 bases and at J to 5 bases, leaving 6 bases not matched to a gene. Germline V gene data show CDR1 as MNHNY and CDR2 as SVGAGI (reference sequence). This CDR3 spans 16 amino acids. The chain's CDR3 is CASSYSYGRDHNEQFF. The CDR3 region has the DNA TGTGCCAGCAGTTACTCTTACGGGAGGGACCACAATGAGCAGTTCTTC.

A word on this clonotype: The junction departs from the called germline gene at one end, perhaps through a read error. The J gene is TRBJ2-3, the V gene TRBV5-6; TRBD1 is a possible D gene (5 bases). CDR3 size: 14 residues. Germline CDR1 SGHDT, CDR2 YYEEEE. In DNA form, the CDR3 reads TGTGCCAGCAGCTCAGCAGCAGGCACAGGTACGCAGTATTTT. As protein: CASSSAAGTGTQYF.

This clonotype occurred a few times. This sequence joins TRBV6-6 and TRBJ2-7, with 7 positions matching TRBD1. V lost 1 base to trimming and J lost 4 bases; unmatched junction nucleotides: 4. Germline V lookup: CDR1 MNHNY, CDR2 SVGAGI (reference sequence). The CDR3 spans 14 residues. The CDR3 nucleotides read TGTGCCAGCAGTTACTGGGCAGGGGGATACGAGCAGTACTTC. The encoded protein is CASSYWAGGYEQYF.

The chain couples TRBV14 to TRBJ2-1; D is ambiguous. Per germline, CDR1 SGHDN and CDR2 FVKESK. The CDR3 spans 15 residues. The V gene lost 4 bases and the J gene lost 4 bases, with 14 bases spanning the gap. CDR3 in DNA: TGTGCCAGCAGCCCCCAAGAAGCTAGGTACAATGAGCAGTTCTTC. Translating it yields CASSPQEARYNEQFF.